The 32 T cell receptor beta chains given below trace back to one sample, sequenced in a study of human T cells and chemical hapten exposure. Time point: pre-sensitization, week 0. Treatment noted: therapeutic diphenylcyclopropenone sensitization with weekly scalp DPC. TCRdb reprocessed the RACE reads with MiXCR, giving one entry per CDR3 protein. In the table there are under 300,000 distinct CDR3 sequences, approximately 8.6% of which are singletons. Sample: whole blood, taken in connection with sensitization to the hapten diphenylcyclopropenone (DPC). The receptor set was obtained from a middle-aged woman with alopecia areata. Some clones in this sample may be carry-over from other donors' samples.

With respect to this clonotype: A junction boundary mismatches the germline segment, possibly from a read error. This CDR3 reads CASSLVGSRGRETQYF. In nucleotides, the CDR3 is TGTGCTAGCAGCTTAGTGGGCTCCCGGGGTCGGGAGACCCAGTACTTC. V gene TRBV7-7 combines with J gene TRBJ2-5; perhaps TRBD2 as D (5 bases). The CDR3 length is 16 residues. Looked up from germline, CDR1 is SSHAT and CDR2 is FNYEAQ (reference sequence).

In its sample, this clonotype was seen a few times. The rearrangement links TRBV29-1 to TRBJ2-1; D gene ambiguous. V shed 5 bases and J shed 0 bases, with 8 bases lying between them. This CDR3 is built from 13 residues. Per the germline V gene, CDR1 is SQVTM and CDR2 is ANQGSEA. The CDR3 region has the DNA TGCAGCGTTCTCTACTACTCCTACAATGAGCAGTTCTTC. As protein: CSVLYYSYNEQFF.

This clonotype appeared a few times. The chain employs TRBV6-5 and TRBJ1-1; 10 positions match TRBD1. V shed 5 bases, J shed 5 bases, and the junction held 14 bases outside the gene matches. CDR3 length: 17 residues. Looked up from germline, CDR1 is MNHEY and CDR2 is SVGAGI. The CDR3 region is CASSGDRGKSWTTEAFF. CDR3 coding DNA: TGTGCCAGCAGTGGGGACAGGGGCAAATCTTGGACAACTGAAGCTTTCTTT.

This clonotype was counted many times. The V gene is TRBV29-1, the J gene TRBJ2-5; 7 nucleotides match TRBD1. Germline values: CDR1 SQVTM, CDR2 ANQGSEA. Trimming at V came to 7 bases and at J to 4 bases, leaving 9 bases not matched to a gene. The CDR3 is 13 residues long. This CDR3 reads CSAHTGVLETQYF. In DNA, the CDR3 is TGCAGCGCGCATACAGGGGTTTTAGAGACCCAGTACTTC. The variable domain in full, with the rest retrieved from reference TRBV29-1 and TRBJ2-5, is SAVISQKPSRDICQRGTSLTIQCQVDSQVTMMFWYRQQPGQSLTLIATANQGSEATYESGFVIDKFPISRPNLTFSTLTVSNMSPEDSSIYLCSAHTGVLETQYFGPGTRLLVL.

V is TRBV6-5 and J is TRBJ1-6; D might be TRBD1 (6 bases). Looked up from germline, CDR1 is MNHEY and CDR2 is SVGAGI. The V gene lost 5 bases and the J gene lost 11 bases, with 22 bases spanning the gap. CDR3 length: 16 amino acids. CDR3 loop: CASSAAGVGLGAPLHF. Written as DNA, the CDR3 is TGTGCCAGCAGTGCTGCAGGGGTAGGGCTCGGGGCACCCCTCCACTTT.

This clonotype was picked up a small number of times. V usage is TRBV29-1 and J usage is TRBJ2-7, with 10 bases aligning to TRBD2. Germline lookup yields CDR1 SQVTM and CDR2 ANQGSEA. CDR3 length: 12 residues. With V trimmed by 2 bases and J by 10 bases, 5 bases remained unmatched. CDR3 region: CSVELSGRFQYF. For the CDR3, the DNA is TGCAGCGTTGAACTTAGCGGGAGGTTCCAGTACTTC.

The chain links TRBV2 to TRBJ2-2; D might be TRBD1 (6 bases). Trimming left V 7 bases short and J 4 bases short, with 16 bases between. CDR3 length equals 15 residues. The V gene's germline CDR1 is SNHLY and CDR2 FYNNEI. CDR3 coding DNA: TGTGCCAGCACCTTGACAGGCACAATCACCGGGGAGCTGTTTTTT. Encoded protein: CASTLTGTITGELFF.

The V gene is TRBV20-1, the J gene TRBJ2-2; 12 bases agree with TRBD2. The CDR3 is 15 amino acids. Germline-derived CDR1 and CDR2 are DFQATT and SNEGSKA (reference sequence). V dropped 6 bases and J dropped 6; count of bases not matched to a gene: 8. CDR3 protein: CSASPSGRAAGELFF. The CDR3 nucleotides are TGCAGTGCCTCGCCTAGCGGGAGGGCCGCCGGGGAGCTGTTTTTT.

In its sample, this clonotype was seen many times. For the CDR3, the DNA is TGTGCCAGCAGGGAAACGGGGAGGAACACTGAAGCTTTCTTT. Its translation: CASRETGRNTEAFF. The chain couples TRBV2 to TRBJ1-1; D is unclear. Trimming stripped 6 bases from V and 1 base from J, with 12 bases between. The CDR3 extends over 14 amino acids. From germline, CDR1 is SNHLY and CDR2 FYNNEI.

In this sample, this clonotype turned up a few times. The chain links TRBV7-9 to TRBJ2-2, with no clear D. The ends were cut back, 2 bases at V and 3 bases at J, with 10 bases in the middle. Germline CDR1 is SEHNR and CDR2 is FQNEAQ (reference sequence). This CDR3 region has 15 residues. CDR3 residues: CASSLWAHDTGELFF. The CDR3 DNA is TGTGCCAGCAGCTTATGGGCGCACGACACCGGGGAGCTGTTTTTT.

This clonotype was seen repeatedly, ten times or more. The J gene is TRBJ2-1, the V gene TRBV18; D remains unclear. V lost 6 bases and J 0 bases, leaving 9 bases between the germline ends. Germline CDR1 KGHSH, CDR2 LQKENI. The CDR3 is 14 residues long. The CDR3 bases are TGTGCCAGCTCGTCCCTGAGCTCCTACAATGAGCAGTTCTTC. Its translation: CASSSLSSYNEQFF.

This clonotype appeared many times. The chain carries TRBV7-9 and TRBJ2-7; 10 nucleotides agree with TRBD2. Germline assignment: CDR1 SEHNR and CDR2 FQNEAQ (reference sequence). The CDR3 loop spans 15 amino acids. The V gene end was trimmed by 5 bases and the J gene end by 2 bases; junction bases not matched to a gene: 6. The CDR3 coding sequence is TGTGCCAGCAGCCAAGGACTAGCGGTACCCTACGAGCAGTACTTC. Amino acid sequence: CASSQGLAVPYEQYF. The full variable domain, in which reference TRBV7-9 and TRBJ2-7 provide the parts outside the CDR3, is DTGVSQNPRHKITKRGQNVTFRCDPISEHNRLYWYRQTLGQGPEFLTYFQNEAQLEKSRLLSDRFSAERPKGSFSTLEIQRTEQGDSAMYLCASSQGLAVPYEQYFGPGTRLTVT.

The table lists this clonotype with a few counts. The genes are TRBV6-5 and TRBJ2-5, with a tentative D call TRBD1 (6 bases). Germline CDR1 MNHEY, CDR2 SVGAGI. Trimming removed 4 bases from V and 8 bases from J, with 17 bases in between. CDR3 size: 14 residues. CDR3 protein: CASSSTGLQGTQYF. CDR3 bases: TGTGCCAGCAGTTCGACAGGCCTCCAAGGTACCCAGTACTTC.

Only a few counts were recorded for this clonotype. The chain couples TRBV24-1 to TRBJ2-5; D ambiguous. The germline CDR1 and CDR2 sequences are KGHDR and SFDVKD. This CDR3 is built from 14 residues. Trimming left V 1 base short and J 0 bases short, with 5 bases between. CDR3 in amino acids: CATSDFPDQETQYF. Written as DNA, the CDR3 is TGTGCCACCAGTGATTTCCCTGACCAAGAGACCCAGTACTTC.

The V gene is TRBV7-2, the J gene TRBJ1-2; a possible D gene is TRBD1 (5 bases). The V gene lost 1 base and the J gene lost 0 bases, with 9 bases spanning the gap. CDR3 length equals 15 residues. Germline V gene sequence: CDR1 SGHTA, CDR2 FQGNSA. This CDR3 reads CASSLGGRPNYGYTF. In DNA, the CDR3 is TGTGCCAGCAGCTTAGGGGGCAGGCCTAACTATGGCTACACCTTC.

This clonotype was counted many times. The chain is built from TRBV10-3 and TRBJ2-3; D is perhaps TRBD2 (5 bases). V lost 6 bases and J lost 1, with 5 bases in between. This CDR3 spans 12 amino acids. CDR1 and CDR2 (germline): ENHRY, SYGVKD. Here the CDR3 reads CAIRGGTDTQYF. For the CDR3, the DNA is TGTGCCATCAGGGGAGGCACAGATACGCAGTATTTT.

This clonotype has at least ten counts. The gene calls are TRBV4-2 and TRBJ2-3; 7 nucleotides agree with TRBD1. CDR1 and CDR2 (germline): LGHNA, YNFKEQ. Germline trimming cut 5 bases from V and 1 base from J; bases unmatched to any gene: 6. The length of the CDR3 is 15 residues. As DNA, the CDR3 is TGTGCCAGCAGCTCACAGGGGACGGGCACAGATACGCAGTATTTT. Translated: CASSSQGTGTDTQYF.

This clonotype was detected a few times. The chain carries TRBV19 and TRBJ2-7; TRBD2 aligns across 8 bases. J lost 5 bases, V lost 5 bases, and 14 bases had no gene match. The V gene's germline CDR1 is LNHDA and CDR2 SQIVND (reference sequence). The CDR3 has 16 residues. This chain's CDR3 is CASSGGTGTRSDEQYF. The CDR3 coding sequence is TGTGCCAGTAGTGGGGGGACCGGGACTAGAAGTGACGAGCAGTACTTC.

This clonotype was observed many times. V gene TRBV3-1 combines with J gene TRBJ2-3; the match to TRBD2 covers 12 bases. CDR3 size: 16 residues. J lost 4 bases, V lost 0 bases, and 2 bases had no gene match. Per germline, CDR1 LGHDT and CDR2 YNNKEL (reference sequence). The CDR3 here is CASSQDGLAGPDTQYF. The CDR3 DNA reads TGTGCCAGCAGCCAAGACGGACTAGCGGGGCCAGATACGCAGTATTTT.

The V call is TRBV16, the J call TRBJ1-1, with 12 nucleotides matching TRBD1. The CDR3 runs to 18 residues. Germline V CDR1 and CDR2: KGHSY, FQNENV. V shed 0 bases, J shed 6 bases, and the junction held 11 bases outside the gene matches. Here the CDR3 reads CASSQSTLGTGGLAEAFF. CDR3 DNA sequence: TGTGCCAGCAGCCAATCTACCTTAGGGACAGGGGGCTTGGCTGAAGCTTTCTTT.

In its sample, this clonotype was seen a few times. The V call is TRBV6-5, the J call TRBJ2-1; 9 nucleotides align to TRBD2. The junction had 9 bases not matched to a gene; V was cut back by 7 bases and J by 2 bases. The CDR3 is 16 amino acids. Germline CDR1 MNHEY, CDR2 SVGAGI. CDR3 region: CASTVSGSSTYNEQFF. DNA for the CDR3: TGTGCCAGCACCGTTAGCGGGAGCTCGACCTACAATGAGCAGTTCTTC.

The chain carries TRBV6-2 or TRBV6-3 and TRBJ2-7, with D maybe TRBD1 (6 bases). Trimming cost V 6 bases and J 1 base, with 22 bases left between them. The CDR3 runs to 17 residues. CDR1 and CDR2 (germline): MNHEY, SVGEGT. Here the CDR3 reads CASSYPSTGRVSYEQYF. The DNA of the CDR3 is TGTGCCAGCAGCTACCCATCGACAGGCCGGGTTTCCTACGAGCAGTACTTC.

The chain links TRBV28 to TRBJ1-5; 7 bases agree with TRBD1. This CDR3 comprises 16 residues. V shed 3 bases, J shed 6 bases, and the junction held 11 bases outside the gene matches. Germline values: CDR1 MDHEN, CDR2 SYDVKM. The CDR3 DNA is TGTGCCAGCAGTTTGGGCTTGTCAGGGGGAGGTCAGCCCCAGCATTTT. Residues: CASSLGLSGGGQPQHF.

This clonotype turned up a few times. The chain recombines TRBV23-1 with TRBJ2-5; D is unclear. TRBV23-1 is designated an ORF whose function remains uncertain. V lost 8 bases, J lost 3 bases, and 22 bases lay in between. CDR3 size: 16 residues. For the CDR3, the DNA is TGCGCCAGCTACAGTCAATCACAGTCGAAGGAAGAGACCCAGTACTTC. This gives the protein CASYSQSQSKEETQYF.

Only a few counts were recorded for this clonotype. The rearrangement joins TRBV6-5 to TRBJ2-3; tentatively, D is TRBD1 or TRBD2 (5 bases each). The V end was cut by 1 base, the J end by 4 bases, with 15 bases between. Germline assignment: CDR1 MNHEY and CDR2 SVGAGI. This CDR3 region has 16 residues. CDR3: CASSYYPGRRSDTQYF. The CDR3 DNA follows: TGTGCCAGCAGTTACTATCCGGGGCGAAGGTCAGATACGCAGTATTTT.

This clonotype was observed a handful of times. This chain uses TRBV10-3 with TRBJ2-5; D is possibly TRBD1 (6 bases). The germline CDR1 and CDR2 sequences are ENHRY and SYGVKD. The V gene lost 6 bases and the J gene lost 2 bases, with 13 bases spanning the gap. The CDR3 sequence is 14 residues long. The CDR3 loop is CAIRDSKSQETQYF. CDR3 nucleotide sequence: TGTGCCATCAGGGACAGCAAGTCTCAAGAGACCCAGTACTTC.

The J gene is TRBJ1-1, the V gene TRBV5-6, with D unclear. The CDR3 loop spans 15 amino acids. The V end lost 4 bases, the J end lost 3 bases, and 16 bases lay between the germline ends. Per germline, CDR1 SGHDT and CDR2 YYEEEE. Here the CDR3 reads CASSPEKRADTEAFF. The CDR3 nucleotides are TGTGCCAGCAGCCCTGAAAAGAGGGCCGACACTGAAGCTTTCTTT. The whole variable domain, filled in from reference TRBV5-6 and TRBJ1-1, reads DAGVTQSPTHLIKTRGQQVTLRCSPKSGHDTVSWYQQALGQGPQFIFQYYEEEERQRGNFPDRFSGHQFPNYSSELNVNALLLGDSALYLCASSPEKRADTEAFFGQGTRLTVV.

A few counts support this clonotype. The CDR3 loop is CASSKPRRPHPNQPQHF. As DNA, the CDR3 is TGTGCCAGCAGTAAACCCCGTAGGCCACATCCCAATCAGCCCCAGCATTTT. V usage is TRBV27 and J usage is TRBJ1-5; D is unclear. Trimming cost V 5 bases and J 3 bases, with 20 bases left between them. The CDR3 covers 17 residues. CDR1 and CDR2 (germline): MNHEY, SMNVEV (reference sequence).

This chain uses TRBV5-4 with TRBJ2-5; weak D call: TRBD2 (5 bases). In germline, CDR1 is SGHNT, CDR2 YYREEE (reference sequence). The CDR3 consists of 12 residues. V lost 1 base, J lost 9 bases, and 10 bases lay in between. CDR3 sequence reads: CASSLLSDAQYF. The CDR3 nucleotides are TGTGCCAGCAGCTTGCTTAGCGACGCCCAGTACTTC.

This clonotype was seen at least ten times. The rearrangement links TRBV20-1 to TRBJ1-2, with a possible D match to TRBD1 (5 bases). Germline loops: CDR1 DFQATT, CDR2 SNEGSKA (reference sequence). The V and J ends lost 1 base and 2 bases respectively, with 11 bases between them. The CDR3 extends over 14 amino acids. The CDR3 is CSARAEGTNYGYTF. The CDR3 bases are TGCAGTGCTAGAGCGGAGGGGACGAACTATGGCTACACCTTC.

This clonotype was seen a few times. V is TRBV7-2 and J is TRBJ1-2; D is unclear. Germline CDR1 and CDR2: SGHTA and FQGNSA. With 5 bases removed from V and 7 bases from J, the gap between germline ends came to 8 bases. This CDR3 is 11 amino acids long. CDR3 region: CASSLAAGYTF. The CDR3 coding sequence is TGTGCCAGCAGCCTCGCAGCTGGCTACACCTTC.

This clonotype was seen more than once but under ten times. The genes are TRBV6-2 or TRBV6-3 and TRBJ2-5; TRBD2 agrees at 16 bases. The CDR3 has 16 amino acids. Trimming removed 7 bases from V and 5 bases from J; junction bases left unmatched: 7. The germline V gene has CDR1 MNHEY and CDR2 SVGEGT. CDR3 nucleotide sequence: TGTGCCAGCAATCCGGGACTAGCGGGAGGGTATGAGACCCAGTACTTC. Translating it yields CASNPGLAGGYETQYF.